This TCR beta chain was recovered during a study of CD8+ T cells in alopecia areata. Points on this clone: Its matching antigen is unknown.

Germline V gene data show CDR1 as SQVTM and CDR2 as ANQGSEA. The length of the CDR3 is 12 residues. V dropped 4 bases and J dropped 0 bases, with 7 bases sitting between them. Treatment denoted: oral pan-JAK inhibitor, 5-10 mg twice daily. Researchers took lesional scalp punch biopsies and peripheral blood from people who were alopecia areata patients. Following extraction, RNA underwent reverse transcription to cDNA, which served as the sequencing template. Method: immunoSEQ multiplex PCR; TCRdb's copy keeps in-frame clones and lacks some. The table lists some 220,000 clones, under 60% of them singletons. Whole-study findings and limits: Given one nonresponder, whether baseline CD8+ expansion relates to response remains uncertain.

The chain recombines TRBV29-1 with TRBJ2-7; D call uncertain. The sample here was CD4+ T cells sorted from blood, taken at week 4, from a patient treated with tofacitinib. The sequence derives from a human donor with alopecia areata. CDR3 nucleotides: TGCAGCGTTGTCGGCTTCTCCTACGAGCAGTACTTC. Protein: CSVVGFSYEQYF.